These 28 T cell receptor beta chains were sequenced from one sample in a study of blood T cell repertoires in COVID-19. The assay was immunoSEQ multiplex PCR, and TCRdb's table has in-frame clones only and misses some. The data show tens of thousands of clones, 87% seen once. The sequencing sample was made of peripheral blood. The receptors stem from an elderly woman with COVID-19, enrolled during active disease.

The chain joins TRBV5-1 to TRBJ2-5; no clear D. Germline CDR1 reads SGHRS; CDR2 reads YFSETQ. The CDR3 loop spans 11 amino acids. Between the trimmed V and J ends, which lost 4 bases and 1 base, there was a span of 2 bases. CDR3 amino acids: CASSRQETQYF. The CDR3 DNA is TGCGCCAGCAGCCGCCAAGAGACCCAGTACTTC.

This clone was counted between two and nine times. The gene calls are TRBV5-1 and TRBJ1-4, with a possible D match to TRBD1 (5 bases). Trimming pared 4 bases from V and 8 bases from J, leaving 21 bases between. This CDR3 comprises 16 residues. CDR1 is SGHRS and CDR2 is YFSETQ in the germline V gene. CDR3: CASSPSAGGVGEKLFF. The CDR3 nucleotides read TGCGCCAGCAGCCCCTCCGCGGGAGGGGTTGGGGAAAAACTGTTTTTT.

This clone was seen a single time. V and J are TRBV11-2 and TRBJ2-5, with 12 bases aligning to TRBD2. V trimming: 5 bases; J trimming: 6 bases; junction bases outside the gene matches: 7. The germline V gene has CDR1 SGHAT and CDR2 FQNNGV. CDR3 size: 15 residues. The CDR3 protein is CASSTSSGRGKTQYF. The CDR3 DNA reads as TGTGCCAGCAGCACGTCTAGCGGGAGGGGCAAGACCCAGTACTTC.

The chain combines TRBV27 with TRBJ2-5, with D perhaps matching TRBD2 (6 bases). V was shortened by 2 bases and J by 5 bases, with 9 bases between the two germline ends. The CDR3 is 13 residues long. Germline CDR1 and CDR2: MNHEY and SMNVEV (reference sequence). This CDR3 is CASSLAGWETQYF. In DNA, the CDR3 is TGTGCCAGCAGTTTAGCGGGGTGGGAGACCCAGTACTTC.

J is TRBJ1-3 and V is TRBV4-2, with a possible D match to TRBD1 (6 bases). Germline loops: CDR1 LGHNA, CDR2 YNFKEQ. The V and J ends lost 0 bases and 3 bases respectively, with 18 bases between them. The CDR3 covers 18 residues. The chain's CDR3 is CASSQDRLGSTGGNTIYF. CDR3 coding DNA: TGTGCCAGCAGCCAAGATCGCCTCGGCTCGACAGGTGGAAACACCATATATTTT.

The chain couples TRBV4-1 to TRBJ2-5; tentatively, D is TRBD2 (6 bases). V lost 0 bases and J lost 5, with 13 bases in between. CDR1 is MGHRA, CDR2 YSYEKL, per germline. The CDR3 runs 15 residues. This CDR3 is CASSQDWSAGETQYF. The CDR3 nucleotides read TGCGCCAGCAGCCAAGATTGGAGTGCGGGGGAGACCCAGTACTTC.

The rearrangement joins TRBV19 to TRBJ1-1; TRBD1 matches 12 bases. Germline V gene data show CDR1 as LNHDA and CDR2 as SQIVND (reference sequence). CDR3 length equals 17 residues. With V trimmed by 0 bases and J by 5 bases, 7 bases remained unmatched. This chain's CDR3 is CASSIEGQGARGTEAFF. As DNA, the CDR3 is TGTGCCAGTAGTATAGAGGGACAGGGGGCAAGGGGAACTGAAGCTTTCTTT.

The chain employs TRBV18 and TRBJ2-4, with no clear D. The CDR3 has 17 amino acids. The germline CDR1 and CDR2 sequences are KGHSH and LQKENI. The V end was cut by 0 bases, the J end by 0 bases, with 12 bases between. The CDR3 loop is CASSPPAQALAKNIQYF. CDR3 nucleotide sequence: TGTGCCAGCTCACCACCGGCTCAGGCCCTAGCCAAAAACATTCAGTACTTC.

The V and J genes are TRBV11-2 and TRBJ1-1; D is undetermined. Trimming pared 1 base from V and 4 bases from J, leaving 7 bases between. The CDR3 runs to 13 residues. CDR1 and CDR2 (germline): SGHAT, FQNNGV. The chain's CDR3 is CASSLVRSTEAFF. In DNA form, the CDR3 reads TGTGCCAGCAGCTTAGTGAGGTCCACTGAAGCTTTCTTT.

The chain has TRBV28 and TRBJ2-7, with D maybe TRBD2 (5 bases). Per germline, CDR1 MDHEN and CDR2 SYDVKM. With 6 bases removed from V and 2 bases from J, the gap between germline ends came to 8 bases. This CDR3 region has 12 residues. Written as DNA, the CDR3 is TGTGCCAGCAGAAGGGAGCCCTACGAGCAGTACTTC. This sequence encodes CASRREPYEQYF.

This clone was observed a handful of times. V gene TRBV7-2 combines with J gene TRBJ1-4, with 7 nucleotides matching TRBD1. J was trimmed by 4 bases and V by 5 bases; bases with no gene match: 4. The CDR3 is 14 residues long. CDR1 SGHTA and CDR2 FQGNSA come from the germline V gene. Here the CDR3 reads CASSRGQLNEKLFF. CDR3 sequence (DNA): TGTGCCAGCAGCCGGGGACAGCTTAATGAAAAACTGTTTTTT.

The rearrangement joins TRBV9 to TRBJ1-2; 7 positions match TRBD1. The CDR3 has 14 residues. With V trimmed by 6 bases and J by 3 bases, 8 bases remained unmatched. The germline V gene has CDR1 SGDLS and CDR2 YYNGEE. CDR3 sequence reads: CASTTTGFDYGYTF. The DNA for the CDR3 is TGTGCCAGCACGACGACAGGGTTCGACTATGGCTACACCTTC.

This chain joins TRBV23-1 and TRBJ1-4, with 9 bases matching TRBD1. TRBV23-1 is reported as an ORF; its role is uncertain. There are 17 residues in the CDR3. Unmatched junction bases numbered 15, after V lost 5 bases and J lost 8 bases. The CDR3 DNA is TGCGCCAGCAGTGGGGGGACAGGGCCAACGGGTGGGGAAAAACTGTTTTTT. This gives the protein CASSGGTGPTGGEKLFF.

This sequence joins TRBV28 and TRBJ2-3; D may be TRBD1 (6 bases). Germline V gene sequence: CDR1 MDHEN, CDR2 SYDVKM. Trimming took off 3 bases at V and 2 bases at J, with 18 bases between the two ends. CDR3 length: 17 residues. This chain's CDR3 is CASSFRPTGSNTDTQYF. As DNA, the CDR3 is TGTGCCAGCAGTTTCCGGCCGACAGGATCCAACACAGATACGCAGTATTTT.

The genes are TRBV30 and TRBJ2-7, with a weak D call TRBD1 (6 bases). The length of the CDR3 is 13 residues. Deletions cut 4 bases from V and 6 bases from J, with 16 bases between. Germline lookup yields CDR1 GTSNPN and CDR2 SVGIG (reference sequence). The CDR3 coding sequence is TGTGCCTGGAACGGGGACATCGGTCTCGAGCAGTACTTC. Residues: CAWNGDIGLEQYF. The entire variable domain, with the rest obtained from reference TRBV30 and TRBJ2-7, is as follows: SQTIHQWPATLVQPVGSPLSLECTVEGTSNPNLYWYRQAAGRGLQLLFYSVGIGQISSEVPQNLSASRPQDRQFILSSKKLLLSDSGFYLCAWNGDIGLEQYFGPGTRLTVT.

V is TRBV30 and J is TRBJ2-3; TRBD1 matches at 8 bases. The germline CDR1 and CDR2 sequences are GTSNPN and SVGIG (reference sequence). The CDR3 spans 13 residues. Trimming at V came to 5 bases and at J to 4 bases, leaving 5 bases not matched to a gene. The DNA for the CDR3 is TGTGCCTGGGGAGCAGGGGGCCCAGATACGCAGTATTTT. This codes for CAWGAGGPDTQYF.

The CDR3 DNA reads TGTGCCAGCAGCTTAACCCCAACAGGGCTGTATGAGCAGTTCTTC. This sequence encodes CASSLTPTGLYEQFF. This chain joins TRBV7-3 and TRBJ2-1; D might be TRBD1 (6 bases). Germline V gene lookup returns CDR1 SGHTA and CDR2 FQGTGA. V shed 0 bases and J shed 8 bases, with 14 bases lying between them. The CDR3 is made up of 15 amino acids.

The V and J genes are TRBV24-1 and TRBJ2-1; D is unresolved. CDR1 and CDR2 from the germline V gene are KGHDR and SFDVKD. The CDR3 length is 16 residues. V was cut by 4 bases and J by 0 bases, with 12 bases left in between. In nucleotides, the CDR3 is TGTGCCACCAGTGACCCCGACAAAGGCTCCTACAATGAGCAGTTCTTC. Translation: CATSDPDKGSYNEQFF.

This clone was seen a few times. CDR3 protein: CASTLEVSNQPQHF. CDR3 bases: TGTGCCAGCACCCTCGAGGTGAGCAATCAGCCCCAGCATTTT. The chain is built from TRBV11-2 and TRBJ1-5; D is uncertain. Germline lookup yields CDR1 SGHAT and CDR2 FQNNGV. V was shortened by 7 bases and J by 1 base, with 11 bases between the two germline ends. This CDR3 is 14 amino acids long.

CDR3 sequence (DNA): TGTGCCAGCAGTGAACGGCAGGGAGGCTCTGGCTACACCTTC. Its protein is CASSERQGGSGYTF. The rearrangement links TRBV2 to TRBJ1-2, with a weak D call TRBD1 (5 bases). Trimming stripped 2 bases from V and 7 bases from J, with 14 bases between. This CDR3 spans 14 amino acids. The V gene's germline CDR1 is SNHLY and CDR2 FYNNEI.

The CDR3, as DNA: TGTGCCAGCAGCCAAGGACAGGGAGGTCAGCCCCAGCATTTT. Its translation: CASSQGQGGQPQHF. The genes are TRBV3-1 (or the pseudogene TRBV3-2) and TRBJ1-5; 7 positions agree with TRBD1. V lost 1 base, J lost 6 bases, and 3 bases stayed unmatched. CDR1 and CDR2 from the germline V gene are LGHDT and YNNKEL (reference sequence). This CDR3 has 14 amino acids.

V and J are TRBV15 and TRBJ2-1; D is possibly TRBD2 (5 bases). The CDR3 covers 12 residues. CDR1 is LNHNV and CDR2 is YYDKDF in the germline V gene (reference sequence). Trimming shortened V by 0 bases and J by 14 bases, and 11 bases separated the two germline ends. CDR3 bases: TGTGCCACCAGCAGAGATGTGGCTAGCAAGTTCTTC. Its protein is CATSRDVASKFF.

This chain uses TRBV7-9 with TRBJ1-4, with 7 nucleotides matching TRBD1. The CDR3 is made up of 16 amino acids. Germline CDR1 reads SEHNR; CDR2 reads FQNEAQ (reference sequence). V trimming: 5 bases; J trimming: 8 bases; junction bases outside the gene matches: 14. CDR3 sequence (DNA): TGTGCCAGCAGCCCTATCGACAGGGAAGGGGGCGAAAAACTGTTTTTT. Its translation: CASSPIDREGGEKLFF.

In nucleotides, the CDR3 is TGCGCCAGCAGCCAAGTTACAACTAATGAAAAACTGTTTTTT. Translating gives CASSQVTTNEKLFF. The chain couples TRBV4-1 to TRBJ1-4, with D unclear. The germline V and J ends were trimmed by 1 base and 0 bases, with 3 bases remaining between them. CDR1 and CDR2 (germline): MGHRA, YSYEKL. There are 14 residues in the CDR3.

CDR3 sequence reads: CASSEYRGGLGEQYF. CDR3 DNA sequence: TGTGCCAGCAGTGAATACCGGGGTGGACTTGGCGAGCAGTACTTC. This sequence joins TRBV2 and TRBJ2-7; D is perhaps TRBD2 (5 bases). Per germline, CDR1 SNHLY and CDR2 FYNNEI. V was shortened by 2 bases and J by 6 bases, with 17 bases between the two germline ends. The CDR3 runs to 15 residues.

This chain links TRBV3-1 (or the pseudogene TRBV3-2) with TRBJ2-3, with no clear D. Between the trimmed V and J ends, which lost 6 bases and 0 bases, there was a span of 10 bases. The germline CDR1 and CDR2 sequences are LGHDT and YNNKEL (reference sequence). The CDR3 is 14 residues long. The CDR3 protein is CASSFTQSTDTQYF. CDR3 sequence (DNA): TGTGCCAGCAGTTTTACCCAGAGCACAGATACGCAGTATTTT.

This chain uses TRBV7-2 with TRBJ2-3, with 7 positions matching TRBD1. After removal of 5 bases from V and 3 bases from J, the junction contained 11 bases not matched to a gene. The CDR3 length is 16 residues. Per germline, CDR1 SGHTA and CDR2 FQGNSA. The CDR3 reads CASSPQGRVATDTQYF. The CDR3 DNA is TGTGCCAGCAGCCCACAGGGGCGAGTAGCGACAGATACGCAGTATTTT.

The count of this clone is one. The chain couples TRBV6-5 to TRBJ1-2; D remains unclear. Looked up from germline, CDR1 is MNHEY and CDR2 is SVGAGI. V gave up 6 bases and J gave up 8 bases, with 19 bases separating them. The CDR3 runs to 14 residues. The CDR3 loop reads CASRPSGVGSGYTF. CDR3 DNA: TGTGCCAGCAGGCCAAGCGGGGTGGGGTCGGGCTACACCTTC.